This T cell receptor beta chain was documented in a study of human T cells and chemical hapten exposure. Study-level information: Sensitization involved placing 2% DPC onto an approximately 2 cm by approximately 2 cm region of upper inner arm skin.

Time point reported: pre-sensitization, week 0. The treatment here: therapeutic diphenylcyclopropenone sensitization with weekly scalp DPC. TCRdb redid the calling of the RACE reads with MiXCR, one entry per CDR3 protein. The table records some 70,000 distinct CDR3 sequences, roughly 9.8% of them present only once. After removal of 5 bases from V and 1 base from J, the junction contained 10 bases not matched to a gene. CDR1 and CDR2 (germline): SGHVS, FNYEAQ. The CDR3 sequence is 16 residues long. This clonotype was seen only a few times. Sequences were derived from whole blood, sampled in connection with sensitization to the hapten diphenylcyclopropenone (DPC). The receptor was derived from a woman aged 45-65 years with alopecia areata. Some clones in this sample may be carry-over from other donors' samples. This chain connects TRBV7-6 to TRBJ1-1; 7 bases are shared with TRBD1. This chain's CDR3 is CASSPRSGTANTEAFF. The CDR3 DNA reads as TGTGCCAGCAGCCCCCGATCCGGGACAGCGAACACTGAAGCTTTCTTT. Full variable domain (remainder filled in from reference TRBV7-6 and TRBJ1-1): GAGVSQSPRYKVTKRGQDVALRCDPISGHVSLYWYRQALGQGPEFLTYFNYEAQQDKSGLPNDRFSAERPEGSISTLTIQRTEQRDSAMYRCASSPRSGTANTEAFFGQGTRLTVV.